These 26 T cell receptor beta chains originate from one sample sequenced in a study of T cells in Graves' hyperthyroidism and ophthalmopathy. RNA transcripts gave rise to amplified TCR beta CDR3 regions. When the TCR CDR3 underwent first-round RT-PCR, the HTBI primer set was used. TCRdb reanalysed the multiplex PCR reads using MiXCR and keeps one entry per CDR3 protein. The sample lists a few hundred thousand distinct CDR3 sequences, approximately 17% seen once, with around 40% in the top ten. Sequencing was done on a sample of blood. The source of these receptors is a man aged 18 to 29 with Graves' ophthalmopathy.

The CDR3 DNA is TGTGCCAGCAGTGAGCGGAGACAGGGGGTTGGCTACACCTTC. Translated: CASSERRQGVGYTF. This chain connects TRBV6-1 to TRBJ1-2, with TRBD1 identical over 9 bases. Germline trimming cut 3 bases from V and 7 bases from J; bases unmatched to any gene: 6. The CDR3 is 14 amino acids. Germline values: CDR1 MNHNS, CDR2 SASEGT.

The J gene is TRBJ2-1, the V gene TRBV9, with 11 bases that match TRBD1. The CDR3 consists of 16 residues. The V gene's germline CDR1 is SGDLS and CDR2 YYNGEE. V gave up 4 bases and J gave up 8 bases; unmatched junction bases: 11. CDR3 loop: CASSFGTGGALDEQFF. The CDR3 coding sequence is TGTGCCAGCAGCTTCGGGACAGGGGGGGCCCTCGATGAGCAGTTCTTC.

This clonotype was counted at least ten times. The gene calls are TRBV7-2 and TRBJ2-7; 8 bases are shared with TRBD2. Germline V CDR1 and CDR2: SGHTA, FQGNSA. J gave up 0 bases and V 4 bases, and 5 bases lay outside the gene matches. The CDR3 loop spans 15 amino acids. The CDR3 DNA is TGTGCCAGCAGCTCTGCGGGGGGCTCCTCCTACGAGCAGTACTTC. Translating gives CASSSAGGSSYEQYF.

In the case of this clonotype: One end of the junction fails to match germline, which may point to a read error. The chain is built from TRBV5-6 and TRBJ2-5; tentatively, D is TRBD1 (6 bases). Germline V gives CDR1 SGHDT, CDR2 YYEEEE. The CDR3 is made up of 14 amino acids. CDR3 coding DNA: TGTGCCAGCTGCTTGGCCGCAGGGACATCGGCCCAGTACTTC. Translated, it gives CASCLAAGTSAQYF.

This clonotype was seen many times. The V and J genes are TRBV7-9 and TRBJ1-2; perhaps TRBD1 as D (5 bases). Trimming cost V 7 bases and J 4 bases, with 13 bases left between them. The germline gives CDR1 SEHNR, CDR2 FQNEAQ (reference sequence). The CDR3 consists of 13 residues. Here the CDR3 reads CASNPGVRYGYTF. Here the CDR3 DNA reads TGTGCCAGCAACCCGGGGGTCCGCTATGGCTACACCTTC.

In this sample, this clonotype turned up many times. The CDR3 region has the DNA TGTGCCAGCAGCCAAGGGACAGGGGGAGACTATGGCTACACCTTC. As protein: CASSQGTGGDYGYTF. The J gene is TRBJ1-2, the V gene TRBV3-1; 10 bases are a match to TRBD1. Looked up from germline, CDR1 is LGHDT and CDR2 is YNNKEL (reference sequence). The CDR3 covers 15 residues. V was clipped by 1 base and J by 3 bases; unmatched bases: 2.

This clonotype occurred many times. The chain employs TRBV11-2 and TRBJ2-3, with 11 positions matching TRBD2. Losses at the gene ends were 0 bases for V and 7 bases for J; bases not matched to a gene: 3. The germline gives CDR1 SGHAT, CDR2 FQNNGV. The CDR3 runs 15 residues. The CDR3 DNA is TGTGCCAGCAGCTTAGAGGGACTAGCGGTAAATACGCAGTATTTT. It yields the protein CASSLEGLAVNTQYF. Supplemented by reference TRBV11-2 and TRBJ2-3, the full variable domain reads EAGVAQSPRYKIIEKRQSVAFWCNPISGHATLYWYQQILGQGPKLLIQFQNNGVVDDSQLPKDRFSAERLKGVDSTLKIQPAKLEDSAVYLCASSLEGLAVNTQYFGPGTRLTVL.

The V call is TRBV5-4, the J call TRBJ2-3, with D hard to call. Germline lookup yields CDR1 SGHNT and CDR2 YYREEE (reference sequence). V was cut by 0 bases and J by 3 bases, with 8 bases left in between. The CDR3 is 14 amino acids. CDR3 residues: CASSLVLHTDTQYF. The DNA for the CDR3 is TGTGCCAGCAGCTTGGTACTGCATACAGATACGCAGTATTTT.

This clonotype was seen only a few times. The chain combines TRBV6-1 with TRBJ2-3; unclear D gene. CDR3 length equals 16 residues. V lost 7 bases and J lost 2, with 19 bases in between. From germline, CDR1 is MNHNS and CDR2 SASEGT. Here the CDR3 reads CASTAMARPNTDTQYF. CDR3 sequence (DNA): TGTGCCAGCACCGCGATGGCGCGGCCCAACACAGATACGCAGTATTTT.

The genes are TRBV6-1 and TRBJ2-5; no firm D call. From germline, CDR1 is MNHNS and CDR2 SASEGT. V was pared by 2 bases and J by 7 bases, with 11 bases between. CDR3 length: 13 amino acids. CDR3 residues: CASSENRLGTQYF. CDR3 sequence (DNA): TGTGCCAGCAGTGAAAACAGATTAGGGACCCAGTACTTC.

The V call is TRBV13, the J call TRBJ2-3; 9 positions agree with TRBD2. The CDR3 totals 17 residues. Trimming took 1 base from V and 9 from J; bases not matched to a gene: 14. The germline CDR1 and CDR2 sequences are PRHDT and FYEKMQ (reference sequence). CDR3 loop: CASSLEGLAGSWGTQYF. For the CDR3, the DNA is TGTGCCAGCAGCTTAGAGGGGCTAGCGGGGTCCTGGGGGACGCAGTATTTT.

This clonotype showed up many times. The chain is built from TRBV12-3 or TRBV12-4 and TRBJ2-7, with D tentatively TRBD2 (5 bases). The germline V and J ends were trimmed by 1 base and 6 bases, with 13 bases remaining between them. CDR3 length equals 14 residues. The CDR3 nucleotides are TGTGCCAGCAGTTTAGGGCTAGCTAGCCCCGAGCAGTACTTC. Amino acid sequence: CASSLGLASPEQYF.

This clonotype has at least ten counts. The gene calls are TRBV3-1 and TRBJ1-2; no clear D. The V and J ends lost 0 bases and 7 bases respectively, with 12 bases between them. This CDR3 has 14 amino acids. Germline-derived CDR1 and CDR2 are LGHDT and YNNKEL (reference sequence). The CDR3 DNA is TGTGCCAGCAGCCAAGAAGCAGTGACATTTGGCTACACCTTC. This encodes CASSQEAVTFGYTF. Full variable domain (missing parts from reference TRBV3-1 and TRBJ1-2): DTAVSQTPKYLVTQMGNDKSIKCEQNLGHDTMYWYKQDSKKFLKIMFSYNNKELIINETVPNRFSPKSPDKAHLNLHINSLELGDSAVYFCASSQEAVTFGYTFGSGTRLTVV.

This chain links TRBV9 with TRBJ1-5; tentatively, D is TRBD1 (6 bases). The germline CDR1 and CDR2 sequences are SGDLS and YYNGEE. V lost 3 bases and J lost 1, with 17 bases in between. This CDR3 has 17 amino acids. The CDR3: CASSADGGAQSNQPQHF. In nucleotides, the CDR3 is TGTGCCAGCAGCGCCGACGGGGGGGCACAGAGCAATCAGCCCCAGCATTTT.

Concerning this clonotype: One base away lies a much larger clone, so this may be a sequencing read error. The chain has TRBV29-1 and TRBJ2-5; 12 bases map to TRBD2. Per the germline V gene, CDR1 is SQVTM and CDR2 is ANQGSEA. This CDR3 comprises 17 residues. The CDR3 spells CSVEDSVPSGGAETKYF. The CDR3 DNA sequence: TGCAGCGTTGAAGATTCGGTGCCTAGCGGGGGGGCTGAGACCAAGTACTTC.

In its sample, this clonotype was seen many times. The rearrangement links TRBV6-1 to TRBJ1-6; no clear D gene. The CDR3 length is 16 residues. The V end lost 6 bases, the J end lost 9 bases, and 21 bases lay between the germline ends. Per the germline V gene, CDR1 is MNHNS and CDR2 is SASEGT. The DNA for the CDR3 is TGTGCCAGCAGCCCGTCGGCGGGAGGGCTCGCTTCACCCCTCCACTTT. Protein sequence: CASSPSAGGLASPLHF.

This clonotype was picked up a small number of times. The rearrangement uses TRBV7-9 and TRBJ1-3, with D perhaps matching TRBD1 (6 bases). The V end lost 0 bases, the J end lost 0 bases, and 15 bases lay between the germline ends. The CDR3 is 18 residues long. Germline CDR1 and CDR2: SEHNR and FQNEAQ (reference sequence). The CDR3 DNA reads TGTGCCAGCAGCTTAGCTAGGACAGCTAGGGACTCTGGAAACACCATATATTTT. Its translation is CASSLARTARDSGNTIYF.

This clonotype came up many times. J is TRBJ1-2 and V is TRBV6-1, with 8 bases that match TRBD1. Germline trimming cut 10 bases from V and 0 bases from J; bases unmatched to any gene: 10. Germline CDR1 MNHNS, CDR2 SASEGT. The CDR3 extends over 15 amino acids. CDR3 DNA sequence: TGTGCCACCTCAAGCCAGGACAGGGCTAACTATGGCTACACCTTC. It codes for CATSSQDRANYGYTF.

The rearrangement joins TRBV7-3 to TRBJ2-1, with TRBD2 identical over 8 bases. The junction had 9 bases not matched to a gene; V was cut back by 5 bases and J by 9 bases. This CDR3 comprises 14 residues. Germline CDR1 and CDR2: SGHTA and FQGTGA. The CDR3 nucleotides read TGTGCCAGCAGCCCCGGCGGGGGGCGGGGTGAGCAGTTCTTC. Translated: CASSPGGGRGEQFF.

Comments on this clonotype: This may arise from a read error, as a much more abundant clone is one base away. V usage is TRBV7-6 and J usage is TRBJ2-5; 7 nucleotides match TRBD2. CDR1 is SGHVS, CDR2 FNYEAQ, per germline. V lost 4 bases, J lost 0 bases, and 11 bases stayed unmatched. The CDR3 spans 17 residues. CDR3 in amino acids: CASSSTGTIGYQETQYF. CDR3 bases: TGTGCCAGCAGCTCAACCGGGACTATCGGGTACCAAGAGACCCAGTACTTC.

In its sample, this clonotype was seen many times. J is TRBJ2-5 and V is TRBV7-8, with 9 bases identical to TRBD1. Trimming removed 3 bases from V and 3 bases from J; junction bases left unmatched: 5. Germline V CDR1 and CDR2: SGHVS, FQNEAQ. The CDR3 totals 15 residues. CDR3 residues: CASSLTGGRKETQYF. CDR3 sequence (DNA): TGTGCCAGCAGCTTGACAGGGGGTAGGAAAGAGACCCAGTACTTC.

In this sample, this clonotype turned up many times. CDR3 DNA: TGTGCCAGCAGCGGCCCCGCAGGGGGTGGCAACTATGGCTACACCTTC. Translating gives CASSGPAGGGNYGYTF. The rearrangement uses TRBV9 and TRBJ1-2; 7 nucleotides line up with TRBD1. Germline V gene sequence: CDR1 SGDLS, CDR2 YYNGEE. V shed 3 bases, J shed 2 bases, and the junction held 10 bases outside the gene matches. The CDR3 is 16 residues long. Combining the CDR3 with reference TRBV9 and TRBJ1-2 gives the whole variable domain DSGVTQTPKHLITATGQRVTLRCSPRSGDLSVYWYQQSLDQGLQFLIQYYNGEERAKGNILERFSAQQFPDLHSELNLSSLELGDSALYFCASSGPAGGGNYGYTFGSGTRLTVV.

This sequence joins TRBV6-1 and TRBJ1-4, with D tentatively TRBD1 (6 bases). Trimming shortened V by 6 bases and J by 0 bases, and 17 bases separated the two germline ends. This CDR3 has 17 residues. The V gene's germline CDR1 is MNHNS and CDR2 SASEGT. The chain's CDR3 is CASSLFGGPATNEKLFF. The CDR3 coding sequence is TGTGCCAGCAGCCTCTTCGGGGGCCCTGCAACTAATGAAAAACTGTTTTTT.

This clonotype came up a few times. V is TRBV27 and J is TRBJ1-2; TRBD1 agrees at 8 bases. V dropped 8 bases and J dropped 6; count of bases not matched to a gene: 8. The CDR3 loop spans 13 amino acids. Germline V lookup: CDR1 MNHEY, CDR2 SMNVEV (reference sequence). The CDR3 here is CASGQGASDGYTF. The DNA for the CDR3 is TGTGCCAGCGGCCAGGGGGCGTCGGATGGCTACACCTTC.

There are many counts of this clonotype. The chain combines TRBV7-2 with TRBJ2-7; D might be TRBD1 (5 bases). Germline V CDR1 and CDR2: SGHTA, FQGNSA. The CDR3 totals 15 residues. Trimming stripped 5 bases from V and 1 base from J, with 15 bases between. This chain's CDR3 is CASSPRTGLSYEQYF. The CDR3 DNA follows: TGTGCCAGCAGCCCCCGTACAGGCCTATCCTACGAGCAGTACTTC.

This clonotype was detected only a few times. The chain carries TRBV6-6 and TRBJ2-5, with D possibly matching TRBD1 (5 bases). V was clipped by 0 bases and J by 2 bases, with 7 bases between them. The CDR3 runs 14 residues. The V gene's germline CDR1 is MNHNY and CDR2 SVGAGI (reference sequence). CDR3 amino acids: CASSYSTAQETQYF. The CDR3 region has the DNA TGTGCCAGCAGTTACTCGACAGCTCAAGAGACCCAGTACTTC.